These T cell receptor beta chains were read from a single sample in a study of T cell changes during pregnancy in multiple sclerosis. The data were produced by immunoSEQ multiplex PCR, yet TCRdb's version contains in-frame clones alone and is incomplete. Of some 66,000 clones in the sample, roughly 90% are singletons; the top ten hold about 5.8%. The specimen was CD8+ T cells from peripheral blood mononuclear cells, collected before pregnancy. Source of these receptors: a female donor with multiple sclerosis, enrolled in a pregnancy study. Each CDR3 is given with its conserved first and last residue. The order of the fields is D gene, J gene, V gene, clone size, CDR3 protein, CDR3 DNA. D genes are given only for firm matches. Some rows have no size entry. The others give once, few or many, or a class for an expanded clone.

D: -; J: TRBJ2-7; V: TRBV5-1; size: -; CDR3: CASSLLGNNYEQYF; DNA: TGCGCCAGCAGCTTGTTGGGCAACAACTACGAGCAGTACTTC
D: TRBD2; J: TRBJ2-5; V: TRBV5-4; size: -; CDR3: CASSSSWTSTETQYF; DNA: TGTGCCAGCAGCTCATCCTGGACTAGCACAGAGACCCAGTACTTC
D: -; J: TRBJ1-1; V: TRBV6-6; size: -; CDR3: CASRRGNRYPEAFF; DNA: TGTGCCAGCAGAAGGGGAAACAGATACCCTGAAGCTTTCTTT
D: -; J: TRBJ1-2; V: TRBV19; size: -; CDR3: CASSLPDWRNGYTF; DNA: TGTGCCAGTAGTCTCCCAGACTGGCGAAATGGCTACACCTTC
D: TRBD2; J: TRBJ2-7; V: TRBV6-5; size: once; CDR3: CASSSQGAGGPWEQYF; DNA: TGTGCCAGCAGTTCCCAGGGAGCGGGGGGGCCGTGGGAGCAGTACTTC
D: -; J: TRBJ2-7; V: TRBV12-5; size: -; CDR3: CASGLVLYEQYF; DNA: TGTGCTAGTGGTTTGGTACTCTACGAGCAGTACTTC
D: TRBD1; J: TRBJ1-2; V: TRBV7-8; size: -; CDR3: CASSLQGATPYGYTF; DNA: TGTGCCAGCAGCTTACAGGGGGCGACTCCCTATGGCTACACCTTC
D: -; J: TRBJ1-5; V: TRBV2; size: once; CDR3: CASSEGGDQPQHF; DNA: TGTGCCAGCAGTGAGGGGGGGGATCAGCCCCAGCATTTT
D: -; J: TRBJ1-5; V: TRBV7-7; size: -; CDR3: CAKTGEGRSQPQHF; DNA: TGTGCCAAGACCGGGGAGGGGCGAAGTCAGCCCCAGCATTTT
D: TRBD1; J: TRBJ2-2; V: TRBV11-2; size: -; CDR3: CASSPGQGAPGELFF; DNA: TGTGCCAGCAGCCCTGGACAGGGGGCCCCCGGGGAGCTGTTTTTT
D: TRBD1; J: TRBJ1-4; V: TRBV7-9; size: once; CDR3: CASSLGQGGEKLFF; DNA: TGTGCCAGCAGCCTGGGACAGGGTGGTGAAAAACTGTTTTTT
D: TRBD1; J: TRBJ2-5; V: TRBV2; size: -; CDR3: CASSKTGTETQYF; DNA: TGTGCCAGCAGCAAGACAGGGACGGAGACCCAGTACTTC
D: TRBD1; J: TRBJ1-2; V: TRBV6-1; size: few; CDR3: CASSEVTGGHYGYTF; DNA: TGTGCCAGCAGTGAAGTTACAGGGGGGCACTATGGCTACACCTTC
D: TRBD2; J: TRBJ2-2; V: TRBV7-6; size: -; CDR3: CASSLWSGVNTGELFF; DNA: TGTGCCAGCAGCTTATGGAGCGGGGTGAACACCGGGGAGCTGTTTTTT
D: -; J: TRBJ2-1; V: TRBV19; size: -; CDR3: CASNYGGNEQFF; DNA: TGTGCCAGTAATTACGGAGGCAATGAGCAGTTCTTC
D: -; J: TRBJ1-5; V: TRBV28; size: medium-sized; CDR3: CASRWAGLRQPQHF; DNA: TGTGCCAGTAGGTGGGCAGGGTTGAGGCAGCCCCAGCATTTT
D: -; J: TRBJ1-5; V: TRBV19; size: -; CDR3: CASRGEQVYQPQHF; DNA: TGTGCCAGTAGAGGAGAACAGGTCTATCAGCCCCAGCATTTT
D: -; J: TRBJ1-2; V: TRBV9; size: -; CDR3: CASSATVSYGYTF; DNA: TGTGCCAGCAGCGCGACAGTTTCCTATGGCTACACCTTC
D: -; J: TRBJ2-2; V: TRBV4-1; size: -; CDR3: CASSQASSQNTGELFF; DNA: TGCGCCAGCAGCCAAGCGTCGAGCCAGAACACCGGGGAGCTGTTTTTT
D: -; J: TRBJ1-5; V: TRBV4-2; size: once; CDR3: CASSQDPGVSNQPQHF; DNA: TGTGCCAGCAGCCAAGATCCCGGGGTTTCCAATCAGCCCCAGCATTTT
D: TRBD1; J: TRBJ2-7; V: TRBV5-4; size: -; CDR3: CASSHPGQGIQEEQYF; DNA: TGTGCCAGCAGCCACCCGGGACAGGGTATTCAGGAGGAGCAGTACTTC
D: TRBD1; J: TRBJ2-7; V: TRBV14; size: -; CDR3: CASRATGQGIHEQYF; DNA: TGTGCCAGCAGGGCAACGGGACAGGGGATACACGAGCAGTACTTC
D: -; J: TRBJ1-1; V: TRBV30; size: few; CDR3: CAWSVGGITEAFF; DNA: TGTGCCTGGAGTGTAGGCGGGATTACTGAAGCTTTCTTT
D: TRBD1; J: TRBJ2-1; V: TRBV5-6; size: -; CDR3: CASGTGVYNEQFF; DNA: TGTGCCAGCGGGACAGGGGTCTACAATGAGCAGTTCTTC
D: -; J: TRBJ2-1; V: TRBV13; size: -; CDR3: CASSLRAGTAGNEQFF; DNA: TGTGCCAGCAGCTTACGTGCGGGGACCGCGGGGAATGAGCAGTTCTTC
D: TRBD2; J: TRBJ2-2; V: TRBV6-4; size: few; CDR3: CASKASGETGELFF; DNA: TGTGCCAGCAAGGCTAGCGGGGAGACCGGGGAGCTGTTTTTT
D: -; J: TRBJ2-2; V: TRBV6-1; size: -; CDR3: CASSERPGTGELFF; DNA: TGTGCCAGCAGTGAACGTCCAGGAACCGGGGAGCTGTTTTTT
D: -; J: TRBJ1-2; V: TRBV11-2; size: -; CDR3: CASSLGGRIDYGYTF; DNA: TGTGCCAGCAGCTTAGGGGGGAGGATCGACTATGGCTACACCTTC
D: -; J: TRBJ2-1; V: TRBV12-5; size: once; CDR3: CASGLEGQFNEQFF; DNA: TGTGCTAGTGGTTTGGAAGGACAGTTCAATGAGCAGTTCTTC
D: -; J: TRBJ1-2; V: TRBV13; size: -; CDR3: CASSLGVAGPNYGYTF; DNA: TGTGCCAGCAGCTTAGGTGTGGCAGGGCCTAACTATGGCTACACCTTC
D: TRBD1; J: TRBJ2-7; V: TRBV7-3; size: -; CDR3: CASSTGTGWDEQYF; DNA: TGTGCCAGCAGCACAGGGACAGGGTGGGACGAGCAGTACTTC